This T cell receptor (beta chain) was sequenced in a study of blood T cell repertoires in COVID-19 (TCRdb year 2020). Describing the broader study: Samples from collaborators originated in the United States, Italy and Spain and spanned both the acute and convalescent phases of COVID-19. The dataset comprised deeply sampled blood TCRbeta repertoires from subjects exposed to, actively infected with, or recovered from COVID-19. The repertoires were released in a freely available public database meant as a resource for research on the immune response to SARS-CoV-2. The prospective study material was composed of cDNA or gDNA derived from T cells, B-cell-depleted T cells, or PBMCs. Where available, HLA class I and class II types were taken from metadata supplied by the sample provider and were not determined by assay-based typing. The samples were drawn from the first 160 participants of the ongoing ImmuneRACE study and from 1,254 subjects provided by 6 global collaborators. The sample metadata nearly always contained a de-identified subject ID, COVID-19 status, age in years and sex.

The immunoSEQ Assay, a bias-controlled multiplex PCR, was used to amplify TCRbeta CDR3 regions from genomic DNA. The paper's processing steps were these. Nucleated cell counts per sample were estimated from amplification of reference gene primers within the assay. To quantify the absolute abundance of each unique TCRbeta CDR3 rearrangement, sequence reads were collapsed and filtered. For each sample, productive Simpson clonality was calculated as the square root of Simpson's diversity index across productive rearrangements. What TCRdb holds here is the immuneACCESS table cut down to in-frame rearrangements. Part of the clones is not present; checked against another copy, under half of the missing clones reflect an unresolved V gene, and the others are unexplained. The V and J calls and the clone size are those of that table, but D and trimming were determined from the DNA. The sample table shows roughly 330,000 clones, and around 90% are seen once. The leading ten clones occupy 4.5% to 7% of the sample.

In the case of this clone: The antigen this receptor binds is unknown. No quality values exist for individual bases; no much larger clone is one base distant.

Overall study results and their limits: The quantity of clinical and demographic metadata differed by source and by participant and was supplied without curation.

For this chain, trimming is 4 bases at the V end and 6 bases at the J end, and the number of junction bases without a gene match is 6. Spanning cysteine to phenylalanine, the CDR3 consists of 14 amino acids. The only DNA kept is the CDR3, 42 bases in frame from the first base. CDR1 and CDR2, per the germline V gene, are SGHRS and YFSETQ. Enrolling through a virtual design, the prospective study's participants ranged in age from about 18 to 100 years and lived across about two dozen United States geographic areas. To assign participants to cohorts, the prospective study relied on clinical history that participants themselves reported in a screening survey and a study questionnaire. Recovered participants in ImmuneRACE Cohort 3 were defined as having two consecutive negative NP/OP PCR tests, clearance from a healthcare professional, or resolution of symptoms. In the prospective study, mobile phlebotomists collected whole blood, serum and a nasopharyngeal or oropharyngeal swab from each participant. Over a roughly 2-month period, participants in the prospective study had the option of providing additional blood draws and questionnaires. Before DNA extraction, prospective study blood samples were shipped either frozen or at room temperature.

The TCR originated in a woman in her twenties or thirties who had recovered from COVID-19. What was sequenced was PBMCs or T cells enriched from blood (not recorded which). Recombination connected TRBV5-1 to TRBJ1-2; TRBD1 fits 10 bases in the junction. The bases are TGCGCCAGCAGCCCAGGACAGGGGGTAGATGGCTACACCTTC. It translates as CASSPGQGVDGYTF.